This T cell receptor beta chain was sequenced in a study of T cells expressing NK-cell markers. For the study at large: Seven of the eight sequenced donors were classified as HCMV-seropositive, and one was classified as seronegative. General study results and limits: The CD3+CD56-NKG2C+ fraction of a few donors was likewise dominated by these clonotypes.

TCRdb reprocessed the 5' RACE reads and reports one entry per CDR3 protein, with no DNA. In total, the table holds about 21,000 distinct CDR3 sequences. Notes on this clonotype: What it binds is not known.

The CDR3 loop spans 17 amino acids. Sequenced material: blood T cells: a sorted CD56 or NKG2C T cell subset, CD4+ or CD8+ T cells, or bulk PBMC T cells (not recorded which). This sequence joins TRBV12-3 or TRBV12-4 and TRBJ1-1. This sequence originates from a man aged 18-75 years in good health. The CDR3 spells CASSFNLGGPVGTEAFF.